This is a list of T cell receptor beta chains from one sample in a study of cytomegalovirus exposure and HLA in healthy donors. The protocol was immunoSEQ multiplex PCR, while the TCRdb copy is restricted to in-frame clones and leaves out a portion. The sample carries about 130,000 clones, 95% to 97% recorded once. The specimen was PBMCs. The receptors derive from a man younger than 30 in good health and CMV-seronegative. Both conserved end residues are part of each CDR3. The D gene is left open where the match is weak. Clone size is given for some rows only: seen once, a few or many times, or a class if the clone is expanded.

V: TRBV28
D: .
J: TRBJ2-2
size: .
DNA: TGTGCCAGTGCGGGGCCCACGAACACCGGGGAGCTGTTTTTT
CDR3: CASAGPTNTGELFF

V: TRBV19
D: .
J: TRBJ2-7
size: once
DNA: TGTGCCAGTAGTATCCCGGGGATCGAGCAGTACTTC
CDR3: CASSIPGIEQYF

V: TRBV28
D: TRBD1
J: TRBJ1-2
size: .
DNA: TGTGCCAGCAGTTTATCAGGGGGGAAAGAAGGCTACACCTTC
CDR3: CASSLSGGKEGYTF

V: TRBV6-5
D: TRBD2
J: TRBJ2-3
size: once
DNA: TGTGCCAGCAGTTACTCGAGCGGGGGGGGAGCGGATACGCAGTATTTT
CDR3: CASSYSSGGGADTQYF

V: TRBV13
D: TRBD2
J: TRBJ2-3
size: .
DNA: TGTGCCAGCAGCAAACGGACTAGCGGCACAGATACGCAGTATTTT
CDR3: CASSKRTSGTDTQYF

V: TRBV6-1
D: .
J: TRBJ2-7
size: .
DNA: TGTGCCAGCAGCGCCAGAGGCTCCTACGAGCAGTACTTC
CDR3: CASSARGSYEQYF

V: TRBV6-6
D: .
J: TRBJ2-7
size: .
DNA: TGTGCCAGCAGGAAGAGCGGGTCCCTCTCCTACGAGCAGTACTTC
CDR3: CASRKSGSLSYEQYF

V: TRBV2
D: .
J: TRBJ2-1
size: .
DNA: TGTGCCAGCACCGCCTCGTCCAGCTCCTACAATGAGCAGTTCTTC
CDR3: CASTASSSSYNEQFF

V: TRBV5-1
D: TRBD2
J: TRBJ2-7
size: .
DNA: TGCGCCAGCAGCTTTGGAGCGGGAGCCTACGAGCAGTACTTC
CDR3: CASSFGAGAYEQYF

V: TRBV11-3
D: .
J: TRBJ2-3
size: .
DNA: TGTGCCAGCAGCTTACAGGGCAGCACAGATACGCAGTATTTT
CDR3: CASSLQGSTDTQYF

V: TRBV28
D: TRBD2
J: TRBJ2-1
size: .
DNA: TGTGCCAGCAGGACTAGCGGGAGGAGCGATGAGCAGTTCTTC
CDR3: CASRTSGRSDEQFF

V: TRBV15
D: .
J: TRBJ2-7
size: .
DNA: TGTGCCACCAGCAGAGAATCGACAACCTCCTACGAGCAGTACTTC
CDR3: CATSRESTTSYEQYF

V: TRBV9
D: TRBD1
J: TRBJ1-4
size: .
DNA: TGTGCCAGCAGCGTAGCGGGACAGGGACGAAAACTGTTTTTT
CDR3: CASSVAGQGRKLFF

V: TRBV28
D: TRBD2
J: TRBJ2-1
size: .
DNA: TGTGCCAGCAGTCTCTCAGCGGGATACTACAATGAGCAGTTCTTC
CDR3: CASSLSAGYYNEQFF

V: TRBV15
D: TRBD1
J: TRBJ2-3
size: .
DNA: TGTGCCACCAGCAGAGGCGGGACAGGGTGGGATACGCAGTATTTT
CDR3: CATSRGGTGWDTQYF

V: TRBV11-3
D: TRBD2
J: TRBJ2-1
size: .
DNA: TGTGCCAGCAGCCCCGGGACTAGCGGGAGCGGGCAGTTCTTC
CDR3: CASSPGTSGSGQFF

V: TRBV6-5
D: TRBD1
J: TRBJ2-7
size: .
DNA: TGTGCCAGCATATCGAGGGACAGATCCTACGAGCAGTACTTC
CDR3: CASISRDRSYEQYF

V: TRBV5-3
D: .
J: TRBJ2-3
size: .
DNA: TGTGCCAGAAGCTTGGCGGTAGCGGAGCGCACAGATACGCAGTATTTT
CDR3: CARSLAVAERTDTQYF

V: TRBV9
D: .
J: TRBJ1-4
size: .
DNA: TGTGCCAGCAGCGGGGGAAGGGAGGGATATGAAAAACTGTTTTTT
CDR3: CASSGGREGYEKLFF

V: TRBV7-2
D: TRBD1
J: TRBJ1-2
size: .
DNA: TGTGCCAGTCTCCACACGACAGGGGGCGCATCTGGCTACACCTTC
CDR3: CASLHTTGGASGYTF

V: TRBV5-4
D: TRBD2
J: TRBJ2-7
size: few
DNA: TGTGCCAGCAGCCCTAGCGGCTCCTACGAGCAGTACTTC
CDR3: CASSPSGSYEQYF

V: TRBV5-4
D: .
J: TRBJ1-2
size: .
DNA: TGTGCCAGCAGCTTGCCGGGGTTGGAAGTTTATGGCTACACCTTC
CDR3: CASSLPGLEVYGYTF

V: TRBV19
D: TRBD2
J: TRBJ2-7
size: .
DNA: TGTGCCAGTAGTATAGAGGGGACTAGCGGACACGAGCAGTACTTC
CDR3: CASSIEGTSGHEQYF

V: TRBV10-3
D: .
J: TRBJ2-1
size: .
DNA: TGTGCCATCAGTGAAATTCTGGCGGGACACAATGAGCAGTTCTTC
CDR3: CAISEILAGHNEQFF

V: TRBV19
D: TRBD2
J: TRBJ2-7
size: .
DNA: TGTGCCAGTAGTACAGCGGGAGGGCTGGGGTTCGAGCAGTACTTC
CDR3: CASSTAGGLGFEQYF

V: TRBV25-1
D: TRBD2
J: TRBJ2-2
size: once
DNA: TGTGCCAGCAGTGCAATGGGAGGGCCCCTCACCGGGGAGCTGTTTTTT
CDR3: CASSAMGGPLTGELFF

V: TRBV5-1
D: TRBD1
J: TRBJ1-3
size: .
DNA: TGCGCCAGCAGCTTGGCCCGGGACAGGGCTGGAAACACCATATATTTT
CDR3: CASSLARDRAGNTIYF

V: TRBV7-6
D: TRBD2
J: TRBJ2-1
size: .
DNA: TGTGCCAGCAGCTTTTCTAGCGGGTCTTTTGGGCAGTTCTTC
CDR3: CASSFSSGSFGQFF

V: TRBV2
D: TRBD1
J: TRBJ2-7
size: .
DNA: TGTGCCAGCAGTGAAAGGGGGCCCTACGAGCAGTACTTC
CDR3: CASSERGPYEQYF

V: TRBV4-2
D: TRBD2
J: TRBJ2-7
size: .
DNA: TGTGCCAGCAGCCAAGAGGGGAGGGAGGGAGTCGACGAGCAGTACTTC
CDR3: CASSQEGREGVDEQYF

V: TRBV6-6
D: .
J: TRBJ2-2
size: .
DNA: TGTGCCAGCAGTCCTTCACTCGGGGAGCTGTTTTTT
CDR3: CASSPSLGELFF

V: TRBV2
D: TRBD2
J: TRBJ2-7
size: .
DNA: TGTGCCAGCAGTGAGCTAGCGGGGGAAACCTACGAGCAGTACTTC
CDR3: CASSELAGETYEQYF

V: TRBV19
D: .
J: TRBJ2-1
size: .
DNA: TGTGCCAGTAGTATCTCCGCGGGATACAATGAGCAGTTCTTC
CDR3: CASSISAGYNEQFF

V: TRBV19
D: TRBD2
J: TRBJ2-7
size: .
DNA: TGTGCCAGTAGTATAGTTGGTAGCGGGAGGCACGAGCAGTACTTC
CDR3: CASSIVGSGRHEQYF

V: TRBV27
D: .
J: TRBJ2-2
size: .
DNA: TGTGCCAGCAGTTTTTGGGCCGGAGGTTGGGGCACCGGGGAGCTGTTTTTT
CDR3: CASSFWAGGWGTGELFF

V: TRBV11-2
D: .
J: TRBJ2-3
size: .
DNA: TGTGCCTGCGGGTCGTATAGCACAGATACGCAGTATTTT
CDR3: CACGSYSTDTQYF

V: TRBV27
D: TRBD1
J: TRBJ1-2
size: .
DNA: TGTGCCAGCAGTTTATCGACGACAGGGGGCCGCCGAAACTATGGCTACACCTTC
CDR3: CASSLSTTGGRRNYGYTF

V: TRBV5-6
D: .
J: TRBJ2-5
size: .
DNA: TGTGCCAGCAGCCCGACTAGACAAGAGACCCAGTACTTC
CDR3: CASSPTRQETQYF

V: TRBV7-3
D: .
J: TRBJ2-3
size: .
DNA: TGTGCCAGCAGCTCTACAGGGTACACAGATACGCAGTATTTT
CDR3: CASSSTGYTDTQYF

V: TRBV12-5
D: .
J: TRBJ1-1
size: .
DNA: TGTGCTAGTGGTTTGGACGGTGAAGCTTTCTTT
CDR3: CASGLDGEAFF

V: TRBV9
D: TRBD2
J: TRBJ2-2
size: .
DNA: TGTGCCAGCAGCGGTCGCCTAGCGGGAGACACCGGGGAGCTGTTTTTT
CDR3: CASSGRLAGDTGELFF

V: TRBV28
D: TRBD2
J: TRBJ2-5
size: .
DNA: TGTGCCAGCAGAGTAGCGGGGGAAGAGACCCAGTACTTC
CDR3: CASRVAGEETQYF

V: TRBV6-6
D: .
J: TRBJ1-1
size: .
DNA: TGTGCCAGCAGAAGCTTCTTTGAAGTGAACACTGAAGCTTTCTTT
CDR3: CASRSFFEVNTEAFF

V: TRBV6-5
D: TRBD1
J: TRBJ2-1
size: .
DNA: TGTGCCAGCAGTCATGACAGGGGTCTCAATGAGCAGTTCTTC
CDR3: CASSHDRGLNEQFF

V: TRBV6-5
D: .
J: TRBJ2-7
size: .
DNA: TGTGCCAGCAGTTACTCCGCTAGTCAGGGCTACGAGCAGTACTTC
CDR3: CASSYSASQGYEQYF